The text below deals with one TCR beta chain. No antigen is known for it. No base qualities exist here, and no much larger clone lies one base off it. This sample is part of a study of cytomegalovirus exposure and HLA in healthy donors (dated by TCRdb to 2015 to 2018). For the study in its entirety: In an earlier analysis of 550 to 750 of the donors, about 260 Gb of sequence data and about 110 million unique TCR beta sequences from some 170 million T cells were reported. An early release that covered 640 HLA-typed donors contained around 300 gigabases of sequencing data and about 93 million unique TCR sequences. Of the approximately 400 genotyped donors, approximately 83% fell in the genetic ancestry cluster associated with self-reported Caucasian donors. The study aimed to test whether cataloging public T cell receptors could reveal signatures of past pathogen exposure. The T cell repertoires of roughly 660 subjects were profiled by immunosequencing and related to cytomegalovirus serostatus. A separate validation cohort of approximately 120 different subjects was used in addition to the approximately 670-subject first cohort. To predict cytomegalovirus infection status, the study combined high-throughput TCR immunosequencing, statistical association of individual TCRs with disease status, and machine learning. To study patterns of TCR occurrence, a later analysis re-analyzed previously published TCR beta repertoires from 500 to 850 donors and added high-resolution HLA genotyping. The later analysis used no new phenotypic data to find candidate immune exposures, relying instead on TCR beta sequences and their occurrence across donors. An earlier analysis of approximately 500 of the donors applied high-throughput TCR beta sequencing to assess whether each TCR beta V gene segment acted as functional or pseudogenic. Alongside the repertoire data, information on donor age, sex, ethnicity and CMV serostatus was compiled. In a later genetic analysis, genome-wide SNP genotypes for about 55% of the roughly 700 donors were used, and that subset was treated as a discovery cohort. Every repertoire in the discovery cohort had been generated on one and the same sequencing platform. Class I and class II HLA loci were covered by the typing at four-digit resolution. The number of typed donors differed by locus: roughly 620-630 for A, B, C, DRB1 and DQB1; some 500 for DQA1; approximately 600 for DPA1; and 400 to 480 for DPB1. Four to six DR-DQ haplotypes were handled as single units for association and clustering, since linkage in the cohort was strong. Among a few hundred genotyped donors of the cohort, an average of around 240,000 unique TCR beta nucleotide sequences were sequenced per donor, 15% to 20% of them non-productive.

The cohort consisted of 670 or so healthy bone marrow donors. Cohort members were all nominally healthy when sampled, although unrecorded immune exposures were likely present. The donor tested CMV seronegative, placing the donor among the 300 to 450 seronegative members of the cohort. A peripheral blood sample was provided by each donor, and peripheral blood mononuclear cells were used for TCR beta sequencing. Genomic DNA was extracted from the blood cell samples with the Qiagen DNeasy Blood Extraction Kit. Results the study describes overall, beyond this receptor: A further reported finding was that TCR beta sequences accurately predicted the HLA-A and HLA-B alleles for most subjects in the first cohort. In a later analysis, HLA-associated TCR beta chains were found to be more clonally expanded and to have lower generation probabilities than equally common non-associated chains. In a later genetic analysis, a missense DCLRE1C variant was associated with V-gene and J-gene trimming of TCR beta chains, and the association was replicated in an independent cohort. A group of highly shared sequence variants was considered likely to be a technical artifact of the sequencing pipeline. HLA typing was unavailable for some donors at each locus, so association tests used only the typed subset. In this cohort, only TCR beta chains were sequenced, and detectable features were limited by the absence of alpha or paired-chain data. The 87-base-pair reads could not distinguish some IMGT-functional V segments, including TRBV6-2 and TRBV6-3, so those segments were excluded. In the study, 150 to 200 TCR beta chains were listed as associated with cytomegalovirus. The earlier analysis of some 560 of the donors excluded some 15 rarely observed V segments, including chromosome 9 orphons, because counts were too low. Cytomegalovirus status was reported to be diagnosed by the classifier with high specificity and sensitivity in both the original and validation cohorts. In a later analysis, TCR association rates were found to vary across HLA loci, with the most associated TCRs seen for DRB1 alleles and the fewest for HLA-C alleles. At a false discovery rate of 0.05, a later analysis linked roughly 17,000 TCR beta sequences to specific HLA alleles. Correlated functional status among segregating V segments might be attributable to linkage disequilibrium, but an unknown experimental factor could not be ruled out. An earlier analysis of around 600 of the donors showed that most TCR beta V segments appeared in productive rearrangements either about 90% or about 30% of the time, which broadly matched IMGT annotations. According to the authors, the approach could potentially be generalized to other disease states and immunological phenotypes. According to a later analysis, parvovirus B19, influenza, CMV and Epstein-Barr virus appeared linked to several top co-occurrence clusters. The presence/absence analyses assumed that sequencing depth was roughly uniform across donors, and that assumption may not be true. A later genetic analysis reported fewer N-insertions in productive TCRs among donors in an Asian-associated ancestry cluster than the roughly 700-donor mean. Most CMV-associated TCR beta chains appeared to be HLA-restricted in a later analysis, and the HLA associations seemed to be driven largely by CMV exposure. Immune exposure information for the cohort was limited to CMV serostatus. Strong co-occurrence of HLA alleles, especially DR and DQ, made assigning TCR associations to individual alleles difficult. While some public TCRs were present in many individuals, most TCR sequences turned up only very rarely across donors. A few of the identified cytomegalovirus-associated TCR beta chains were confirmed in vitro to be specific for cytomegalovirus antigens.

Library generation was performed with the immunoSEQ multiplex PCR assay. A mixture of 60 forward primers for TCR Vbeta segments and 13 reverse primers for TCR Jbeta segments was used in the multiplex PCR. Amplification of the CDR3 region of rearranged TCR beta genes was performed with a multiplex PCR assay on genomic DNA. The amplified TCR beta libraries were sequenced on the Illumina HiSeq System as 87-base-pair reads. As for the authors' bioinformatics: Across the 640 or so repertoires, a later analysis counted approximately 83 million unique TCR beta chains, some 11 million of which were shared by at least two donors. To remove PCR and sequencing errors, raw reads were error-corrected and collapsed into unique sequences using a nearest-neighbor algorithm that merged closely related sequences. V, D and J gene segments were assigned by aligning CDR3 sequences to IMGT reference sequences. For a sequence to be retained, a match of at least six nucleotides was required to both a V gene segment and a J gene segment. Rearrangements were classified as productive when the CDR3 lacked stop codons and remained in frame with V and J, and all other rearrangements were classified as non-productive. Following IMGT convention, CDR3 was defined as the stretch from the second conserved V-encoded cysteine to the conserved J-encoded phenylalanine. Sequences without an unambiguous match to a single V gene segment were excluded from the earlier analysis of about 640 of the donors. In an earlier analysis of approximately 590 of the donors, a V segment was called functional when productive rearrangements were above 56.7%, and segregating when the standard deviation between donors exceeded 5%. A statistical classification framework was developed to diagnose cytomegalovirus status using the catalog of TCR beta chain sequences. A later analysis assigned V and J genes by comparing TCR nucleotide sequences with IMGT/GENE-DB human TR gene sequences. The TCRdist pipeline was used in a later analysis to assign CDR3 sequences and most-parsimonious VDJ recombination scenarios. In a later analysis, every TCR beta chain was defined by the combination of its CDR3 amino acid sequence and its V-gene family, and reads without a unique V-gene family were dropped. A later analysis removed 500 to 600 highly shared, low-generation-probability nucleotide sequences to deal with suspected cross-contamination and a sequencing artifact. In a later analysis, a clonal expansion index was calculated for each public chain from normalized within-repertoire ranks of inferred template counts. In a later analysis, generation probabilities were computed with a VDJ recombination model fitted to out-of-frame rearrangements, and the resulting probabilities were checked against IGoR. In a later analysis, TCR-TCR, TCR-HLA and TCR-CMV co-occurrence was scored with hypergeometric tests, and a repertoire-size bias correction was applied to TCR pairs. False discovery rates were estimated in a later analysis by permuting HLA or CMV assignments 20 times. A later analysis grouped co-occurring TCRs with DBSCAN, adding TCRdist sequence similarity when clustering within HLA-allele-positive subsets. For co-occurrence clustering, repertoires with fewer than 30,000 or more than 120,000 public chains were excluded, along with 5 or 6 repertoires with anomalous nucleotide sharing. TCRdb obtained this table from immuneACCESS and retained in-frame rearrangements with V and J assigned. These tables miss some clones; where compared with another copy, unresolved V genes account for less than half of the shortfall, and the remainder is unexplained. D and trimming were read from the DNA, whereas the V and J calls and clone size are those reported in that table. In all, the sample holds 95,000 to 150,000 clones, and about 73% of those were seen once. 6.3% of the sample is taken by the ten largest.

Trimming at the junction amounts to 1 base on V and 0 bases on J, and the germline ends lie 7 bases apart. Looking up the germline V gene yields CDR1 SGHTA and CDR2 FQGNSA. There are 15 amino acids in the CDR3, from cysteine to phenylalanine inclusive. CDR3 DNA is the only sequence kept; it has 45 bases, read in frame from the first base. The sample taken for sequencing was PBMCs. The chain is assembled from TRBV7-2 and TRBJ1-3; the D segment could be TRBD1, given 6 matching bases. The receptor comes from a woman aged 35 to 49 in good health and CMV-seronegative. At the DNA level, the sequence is TGTGCCAGCAGCTTAGACAGGGTCTCTGGAAACACCATATATTTT. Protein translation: CASSLDRVSGNTIYF.